This is a list of T cell receptor beta chains from one sample in a study of T cell repertoires in cytomegalovirus infection. For these receptors, no antigen is known. TCRdb re-analysed the reads in MiXCR, keeping a single row per CDR3 protein. Of some 560,000 distinct CDR3 sequences detected, roughly 43% appear once; the ten largest clones hold about half. Sample: cultured PBMCs, taken from culture after CMV antigen stimulation. The receptors were sampled from a human donor in good health (CMV status not recorded). Some clones in this sample may be carry-over from other donors' samples. Each CDR3 is given with its conserved first and last residue. Fields, in order: V gene, J gene, CDR3 protein.

>TRBV7-4|TRBJ2-7
CASSLVGPVEQYF
>TRBV12-3/TRBV12-4|TRBJ2-3
CASSFNSPDTQYF
>TRBV7-6|TRBJ2-1
CASSSSAGVRSYNEQFF
>TRBV7-9|TRBJ2-5
CASSLTGAAETQYF
>TRBV7-2|TRBJ1-1
CASSLQGLGNTEAFF
>TRBV7-2|TRBJ2-5
CASSSSRGGTQYF
>TRBV4-1|TRBJ1-1
CASSQVTVSGGAFF
>TRBV20-1|TRBJ1-4
CSARDISGDNEKLFF
>TRBV7-8|TRBJ2-2
CASSLGMGQGAVGELFF
>TRBV12-3/TRBV12-4|TRBJ2-3
CASGAGETDTQYF
>TRBV7-2|TRBJ2-5
CASSLGSAGSQETQYF
>TRBV2|TRBJ1-4
CASTGRNREKLFF
>TRBV7-2|TRBJ2-3
CASSLKFQGSDTQYF
>TRBV7-6|TRBJ2-2
CASSLGHPNLNTGELFF
>TRBV4-3|TRBJ2-5
CASSQGDRGETQYF
>TRBV7-2|TRBJ2-5
CASSIDSGAYQETQYF
>TRBV7-8|TRBJ2-6
CASSYIGAGSGANVLTF
>TRBV7-9|TRBJ2-7
CASSLPPGYEQYF
>TRBV7-2|TRBJ1-1
CASTSTGRGGAFF
>TRBV6-6|TRBJ1-4
CASLGVDSSNEKLFF
>TRBV5-6|TRBJ2-7
CASSWGTGGSYEQYF
>TRBV20-1|TRBJ2-5
CSARTGGFETQYF
>TRBV2|TRBJ2-5
CASTHPATEAAQYF
>TRBV7-6|TRBJ2-1
CASSLGARRFNEQFF
>TRBV28|TRBJ1-1
CASIGTLNTEAFF
>TRBV11-2|TRBJ2-3
CASSVNAADTQYF
>TRBV19|TRBJ2-1
CASSGLARDEQFF
>TRBV7-9|TRBJ2-7
CASSSSTNFGRLYEQYF
>TRBV12-3/TRBV12-4|TRBJ2-5
CASRDGQWYQETQYF
>TRBV7-2|TRBJ1-2
CASSINRVLDYGYTF
>TRBV7-2|TRBJ1-2
CASSLDRAGYTF
>TRBV19|TRBJ2-5
CASSTGGDKETQYF
>TRBV5-1|TRBJ2-7
CASSPTGQRASYEQYF
>TRBV7-8|TRBJ2-7
CASSFRQGGSYEQYF
>TRBV4-1|TRBJ1-5
CASSHPGQSNQPQHF
>TRBV2|TRBJ1-4
CASRARGLATNEKLFF
>TRBV7-6|TRBJ2-7
CASSQGGRGVYEQYF
>TRBV7-2|TRBJ1-5
CASSVSWVRWDQPQHF
>TRBV7-2|TRBJ1-1
CASSWSTGHLNTEAFF
>TRBV7-2|TRBJ1-1
CASSFEGTPHHF
>TRBV7-8|TRBJ2-7
CASSSYRSYEQYF
>TRBV3-1|TRBJ1-2
CASSAPGQGYYGYTF
>TRBV27|TRBJ2-7
CASSPLSAGDAYEQYF
>TRBV27|TRBJ2-1
CASRPSGRTYNEQFF
>TRBV7-2|TRBJ2-1
CASSLGTGGKFEQFF
>TRBV10-2|TRBJ2-5
CASSEEGTTRYQETQYF
>TRBV28|TRBJ2-3
CASSSLWGAYTDTQYF
>TRBV19|TRBJ1-5
CASSISRGFYSNQPQHF
>TRBV7-6|TRBJ2-3
CASSPRDSADTQYF
>TRBV6-6|TRBJ2-1
CASSYGLSSYNEQFF
>TRBV4-1|TRBJ2-7
CASSQVASGRSYEQYF